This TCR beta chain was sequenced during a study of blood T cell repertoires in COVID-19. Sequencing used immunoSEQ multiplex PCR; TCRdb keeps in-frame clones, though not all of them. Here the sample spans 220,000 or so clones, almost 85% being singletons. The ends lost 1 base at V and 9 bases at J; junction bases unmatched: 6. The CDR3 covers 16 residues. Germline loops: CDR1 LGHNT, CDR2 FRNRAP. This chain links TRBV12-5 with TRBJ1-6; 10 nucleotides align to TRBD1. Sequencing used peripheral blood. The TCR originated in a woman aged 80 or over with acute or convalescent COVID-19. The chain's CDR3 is CASGLETGGAGSPLHF. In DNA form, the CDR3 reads TGTGCTAGTGGTTTGGAGACAGGGGGCGCGGGTTCACCCCTCCACTTT.